These 24 T cell receptor beta chains originate from one sample sequenced in a study of glioma-infiltrating T cells after dendritic cell vaccination. Clones were sequenced by immunoSEQ multiplex PCR, and TCRdb holds only the in-frame ones, with some missing. This table has more than 95,000 clones, about four fifths appearing once. The sample in question was blood, obtained before dendritic cell vaccination. These receptors all come from a human donor with glioblastoma.

This clone was counted a few times. CDR3 nucleotide sequence: TGTGCCAGCAGCTTAACCCGGGGATCCTACCAAGAGACCCAGTACTTC. The encoded protein is CASSLTRGSYQETQYF. This chain connects TRBV7-8 to TRBJ2-5; TRBD2 might be the D (5 bases). The CDR3 totals 16 residues. The V end was cut by 2 bases, the J end by 0 bases, with 13 bases between. The germline V gene encodes CDR1 SGHVS and CDR2 FQNEAQ.

This rearrangement joins TRBV7-2 to TRBJ2-1; D is undetermined. Germline loops: CDR1 SGHTA, CDR2 FQGNSA. There are 15 residues in the CDR3. Trimming took 4 bases from V and 0 from J, leaving 10 bases between them. In nucleotides, the CDR3 is TGTGCCAGCAGCTCCCCGACGGGCTCCTACAATGAGCAGTTCTTC. Encoded protein: CASSSPTGSYNEQFF.

This clone has a single count. The chain carries TRBV6-1 and TRBJ1-2; 9 nucleotides align to TRBD1. The V and J ends lost 4 bases and 13 bases, in that order; junction bases with no gene match: 7. There are 12 residues in the CDR3. The germline CDR1 and CDR2 sequences are MNHNS and SASEGT. The CDR3 sequence is CASSGYRGPSTF. The DNA of the CDR3 is TGTGCCAGCAGTGGCTACAGGGGGCCTAGCACCTTC.

The V call is TRBV19, the J call TRBJ2-7; TRBD1 matches 11 bases. The CDR3 loop spans 17 amino acids. Germline V gene data show CDR1 as LNHDA and CDR2 as SQIVND (reference sequence). With 5 bases clipped from V and 3 bases from J, the junction kept 12 bases outside the gene matches. For the CDR3, the DNA is TGTGCCAGTAGTTCACCGGGACAGGGGGGGCTCGGCTACGAGCAGTACTTC. Translating it yields CASSSPGQGGLGYEQYF.

The rearrangement links TRBV27 to TRBJ2-7; the D gene is possibly TRBD1 (5 bases). V was shortened by 7 bases and J by 5 bases, with 15 bases between the two germline ends. CDR3 length equals 13 residues. CDR1 and CDR2 from the germline V gene are MNHEY and SMNVEV (reference sequence). CDR3: CASIGGRADEQYF. The CDR3 DNA sequence: TGTGCCAGCATCGGTGGCAGGGCGGACGAGCAGTACTTC.

J is TRBJ2-3 and V is TRBV9; TRBD2 matches 8 bases. The CDR3 has 15 residues. V shed 4 bases and J 4 bases; nucleotides not matched to a gene: 8. The germline V gene has CDR1 SGDLS and CDR2 YYNGEE. CDR3 region: CASSHRGGDADTQYF. CDR3 nucleotide sequence: TGTGCCAGCAGCCACCGGGGGGGGGACGCAGATACGCAGTATTTT. Full variable domain (missing parts from reference TRBV9 and TRBJ2-3): DSGVTQTPKHLITATGQRVTLRCSPRSGDLSVYWYQQSLDQGLQFLIQYYNGEERAKGNILERFSAQQFPDLHSELNLSSLELGDSALYFCASSHRGGDADTQYFGPGTRLTVL.

The chain joins TRBV5-6 to TRBJ2-3; 11 nucleotides match TRBD2. Per germline, CDR1 SGHDT and CDR2 YYEEEE. V trimming: 3 bases; J trimming: 4 bases; junction bases outside the gene matches: 7. This CDR3 is 16 amino acids long. CDR3 sequence: CASSWPGLAVPDTQYF. The CDR3 nucleotides are TGTGCCAGCAGCTGGCCGGGACTAGCGGTGCCAGATACGCAGTATTTT.

The chain has TRBV30 and TRBJ1-5; TRBD1 is a possible D gene (5 bases). CDR1 GTSNPN and CDR2 SVGIG come from the germline V gene (reference sequence). CDR3 length: 13 amino acids. V lost 5 bases and J lost 1, with 9 bases in between. The DNA of the CDR3 is TGTGCCTGGTTGGGGCTCAGCAATCAGCCCCAGCATTTT. Translated: CAWLGLSNQPQHF.

The chain joins TRBV13 to TRBJ2-2; 11 bases are shared with TRBD2. This CDR3 has 16 residues. Germline V gives CDR1 PRHDT, CDR2 FYEKMQ (reference sequence). The V and J ends lost 4 bases and 8 bases, in that order; junction bases with no gene match: 9. The CDR3 here is CASSYGTSGYVGELFF. CDR3 DNA sequence: TGTGCCAGCAGCTACGGGACTAGCGGTTACGTGGGGGAGCTGTTTTTT.

V and J are TRBV6-1 and TRBJ2-6; D is possibly TRBD2 (5 bases). Germline loops: CDR1 MNHNS, CDR2 SASEGT. CDR3 size: 14 residues. V lost 4 bases and J 3 bases, leaving 7 bases between the germline ends. The CDR3 region has the DNA TGTGCCAGCAGTGGAGGGTTTGGGGCCAACGTCCTGACTTTC. Its protein product is CASSGGFGANVLTF.

This clone was seen more than once but under ten times. The chain uses TRBV6-1 and TRBJ1-1; no firm D call. This CDR3 region has 13 residues. CDR1 and CDR2 (germline): MNHNS, SASEGT. Trimming stripped 8 bases from V and 7 bases from J, with 17 bases between. The CDR3 reads CASVPSRSLEAFF. The CDR3 DNA follows: TGTGCCAGCGTACCGAGTCGGTCCCTTGAAGCTTTCTTT.

The chain links TRBV5-1 to TRBJ1-4, with D perhaps matching TRBD1 (6 bases). The V gene's germline CDR1 is SGHRS and CDR2 YFSETQ. The CDR3 is 15 residues long. V lost 4 bases and J 0 bases, leaving 10 bases between the germline ends. CDR3 loop: CASSPQGATNEKLFF. In DNA form, the CDR3 reads TGCGCCAGCAGCCCACAGGGAGCAACTAATGAAAAACTGTTTTTT.

This chain links TRBV7-2 with TRBJ2-7; 9 bases map to TRBD2. The J segment lost 3 bases and the V segment lost 6 bases, leaving 12 bases of the junction unmatched. CDR1 and CDR2 (germline): SGHTA, FQGNSA. The CDR3 has 16 amino acids. The DNA of the CDR3 is TGTGCCAGCAGTCGCGGTGGTGGCGGGGGGGACTACGAGCAGTACTTC. Encoded protein: CASSRGGGGGDYEQYF.

V and J are TRBV6-5 and TRBJ2-5; D remains unclear. Germline V gene lookup returns CDR1 MNHEY and CDR2 SVGAGI. V shed 0 bases and J shed 0 bases, with 11 bases lying between them. The CDR3 totals 16 residues. The CDR3 loop is CASSYSIQTYQETQYF. The CDR3 bases are TGTGCCAGCAGTTACTCGATCCAGACATACCAAGAGACCCAGTACTTC.

V usage is TRBV5-1 and J usage is TRBJ2-2, with D perhaps TRBD2 (7 bases). The CDR3 has 17 residues. V gave up 0 bases and J gave up 1 base, with 13 bases separating them. CDR1 and CDR2 (germline): SGHRS, YFSETQ. CDR3: CASSLVGGGRNTGELFF. DNA for the CDR3: TGCGCCAGCAGCTTGGTTGGCGGGGGCCGGAACACCGGGGAGCTGTTTTTT.

The V call is TRBV11-2, the J call TRBJ2-1, with 11 bases aligning to TRBD2. The CDR3 extends over 16 amino acids. CDR1 SGHAT and CDR2 FQNNGV come from the germline V gene. The J segment lost 8 bases and the V segment lost 0 bases, leaving 6 bases of the junction unmatched. The CDR3 nucleotides read TGTGCCAGCAGCTTAGAGCCTAGCGGGGGGAGGGATGAGCAGTTCTTC. The encoded protein is CASSLEPSGGRDEQFF.

This clone was observed a few times. The CDR3 nucleotides are TGTGCCAGCAGCACACCCACGTCCGAGCAGTACTTC. Protein sequence: CASSTPTSEQYF. The chain joins TRBV11-2 to TRBJ2-7; D remains unclear. This CDR3 region has 12 residues. V lost 5 bases and J lost 6, with 11 bases in between. Germline V lookup: CDR1 SGHAT, CDR2 FQNNGV.

The V and J genes are TRBV7-2 and TRBJ1-6, with 9 bases that match TRBD1. This CDR3 region has 16 residues. V shed 0 bases and J 7 bases; nucleotides not matched to a gene: 4. From germline, CDR1 is SGHTA and CDR2 FQGNSA. As DNA, the CDR3 is TGTGCCAGCAGCTTAGCGAGCGGGACAGGGAATTCACCCCTCCACTTT. This translates into CASSLASGTGNSPLHF.

This clone was observed a single time. This sequence joins TRBV25-1 and TRBJ2-5, with D perhaps TRBD2 (5 bases). V lost 6 bases to trimming and J lost 5 bases, with 16 bases between them. Germline lookup yields CDR1 MGHDK and CDR2 SYGVNS. The length of the CDR3 is 14 residues. The CDR3 sequence is CASSRTAPWETQYF. CDR3 sequence (DNA): TGTGCCAGCAGCCGGACTGCCCCGTGGGAGACCCAGTACTTC.

The chain employs TRBV4-1 and TRBJ1-1; unclear D gene. Germline V lookup: CDR1 MGHRA, CDR2 YSYEKL. The CDR3 totals 15 residues. The ends were cut back, 0 bases at V and 2 bases at J, with 10 bases in the middle. The DNA of the CDR3 is TGCGCCAGCAGCCAAGACCTCACAGTAAACACTGAAGCTTTCTTT. It translates to CASSQDLTVNTEAFF.

This clone is a singleton in its sample. The chain couples TRBV7-2 to TRBJ2-7, with TRBD2 identical over 9 bases. CDR3 length equals 14 residues. With 5 bases clipped from V and 0 bases from J, the junction kept 2 bases outside the gene matches. Germline CDR1 SGHTA, CDR2 FQGNSA. The CDR3 nucleotides read TGTGCCAGCAGCGCGACTAGCGGCTCCTACGAGCAGTACTTC. It yields the protein CASSATSGSYEQYF. Using reference TRBV7-2 and TRBJ2-7 for the parts outside the CDR3, the full variable domain is GAGVSQSPSNKVTEKGKDVELRCDPISGHTALYWYRQSLGQGLEFLIYFQGNSAPDKSGLPSDRFSAERTGGSVSTLTIQRTQQEDSAVYLCASSATSGSYEQYFGPGTRLTVT.

V usage is TRBV6-6 and J usage is TRBJ2-7, with TRBD1 identical over 9 bases. Germline values: CDR1 MNHNY, CDR2 SVGAGI (reference sequence). CDR3 length: 14 residues. Trimming at V came to 6 bases and at J to 2 bases, leaving 5 bases not matched to a gene. CDR3 residues: CASRQGQGTYEQYF. CDR3 in DNA: TGTGCCAGCAGGCAAGGACAGGGGACCTACGAGCAGTACTTC.

This clone was recorded only once. The chain links TRBV6-4 to TRBJ1-5, with 7 bases matching TRBD1. The CDR3 runs 15 residues. Trimming removed 7 bases from V and 0 bases from J; junction bases left unmatched: 6. Germline loops: CDR1 MRHNA, CDR2 SNTAGT. In DNA, the CDR3 is TGTGCCAGCATTGGGACAGTCTATAGCAATCAGCCCCAGCATTTT. It translates to CASIGTVYSNQPQHF.

This chain uses TRBV30 with TRBJ1-5; a possible D gene is TRBD1 (6 bases). Germline loops: CDR1 GTSNPN, CDR2 SVGIG (reference sequence). Trimming took off 1 base at V and 0 bases at J, with 19 bases between the two ends. The CDR3 loop spans 18 amino acids. This chain's CDR3 is CAWSGTTGIGYSNQPQHF. The CDR3 region has the DNA TGTGCCTGGAGTGGGACCACAGGGATAGGGTATAGCAATCAGCCCCAGCATTTT.